The text below deals with one T cell receptor beta chain. Its antigen remains unidentified. TCRdb keeps only in-frame clones here, not all; method: immunoSEQ multiplex PCR. This repertoire shows about 2.1 million clones, 90% to 95% found once; its top ten account for around 1.7%. The CDR3 runs to 13 residues. Germline V CDR1 and CDR2: MDHEN, SYDVKM. With 3 bases removed from V and 6 bases from J, the gap between germline ends came to 12 bases. This entry belongs to a study of shared clonotypes between healthy human individuals. Naive CD8 cells, CD45RO-negative and positively selected for CCR7, excluded terminally differentiated effector memory CD45RA+ cells. Every donor, a Caucasian adult, lived in Nashville, Tennessee. General observations from the study: A handful of donors shared about 5% of their naive CD4 clonotypes. It was anticipated that sequencing depth would influence how many clonotypes donors shared.

The sample consisted of naive CD8+ T cells from PBMCs. The rearrangement uses TRBV28 and TRBJ2-7, with unresolved D. This TCR came from a man aged 18 to 29 in good health. Some clones in this sample may be carry-over from other donors' samples. The CDR3 protein is CASSFGVRTEQYF. CDR3 nucleotides: TGTGCCAGCAGTTTTGGGGTCCGCACCGAGCAGTACTTC.